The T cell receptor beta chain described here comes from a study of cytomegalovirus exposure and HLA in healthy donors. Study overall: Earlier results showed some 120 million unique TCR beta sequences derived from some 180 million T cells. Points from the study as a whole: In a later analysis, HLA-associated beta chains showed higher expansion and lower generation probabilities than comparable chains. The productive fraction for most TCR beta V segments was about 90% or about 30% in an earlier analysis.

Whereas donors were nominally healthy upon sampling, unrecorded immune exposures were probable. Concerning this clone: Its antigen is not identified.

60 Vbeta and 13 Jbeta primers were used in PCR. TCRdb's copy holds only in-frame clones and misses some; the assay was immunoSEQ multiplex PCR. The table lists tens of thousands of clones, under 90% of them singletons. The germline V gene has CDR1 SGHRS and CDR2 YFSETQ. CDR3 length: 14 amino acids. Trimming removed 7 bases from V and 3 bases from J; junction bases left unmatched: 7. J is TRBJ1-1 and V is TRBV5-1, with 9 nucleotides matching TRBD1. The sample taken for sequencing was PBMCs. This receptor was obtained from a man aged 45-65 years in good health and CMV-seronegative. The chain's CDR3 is CASRGTGWDTEAFF. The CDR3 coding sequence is TGCGCCAGCCGTGGGACAGGGTGGGACACTGAAGCTTTCTTT.